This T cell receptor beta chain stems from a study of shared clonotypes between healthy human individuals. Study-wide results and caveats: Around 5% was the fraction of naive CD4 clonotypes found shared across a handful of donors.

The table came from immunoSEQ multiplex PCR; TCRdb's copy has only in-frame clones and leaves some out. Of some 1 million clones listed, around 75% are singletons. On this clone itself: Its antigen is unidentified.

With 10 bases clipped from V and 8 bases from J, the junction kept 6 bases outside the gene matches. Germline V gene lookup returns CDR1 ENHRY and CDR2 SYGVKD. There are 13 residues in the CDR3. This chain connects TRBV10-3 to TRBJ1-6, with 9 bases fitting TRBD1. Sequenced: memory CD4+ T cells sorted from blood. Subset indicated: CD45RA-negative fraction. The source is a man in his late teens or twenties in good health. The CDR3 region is CATGQGIDSPLHF. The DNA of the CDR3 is TGTGCCACCGGACAGGGGATAGATTCACCCCTCCACTTT.